The 3 T cell receptor beta chains in this list originate from one sample, sequenced in a study of T cells after yellow fever vaccination. TCRdb passed the 5' RACE reads through MiXCR, listing each CDR3 protein once. The data contain more than 300,000 distinct CDR3 sequences, around 11% of them singletons. Sequencing used CD4+ T cells sorted from PBMCs, obtained 45 days after the yellow fever booster vaccination. These receptors were obtained from a man younger than 35 who received the YFV17D yellow fever vaccine.

This clonotype was seen a handful of times. V gene TRBV5-1 combines with J gene TRBJ2-2; TRBD1 aligns across 11 bases. Germline CDR1 reads SGHRS; CDR2 reads YFSETQ. The V gene end was trimmed by 4 bases and the J gene end by 4 bases; junction bases not matched to a gene: 6. The CDR3 covers 16 residues. The CDR3 coding sequence is TGCGCCAGCAGCATAACGGGACAGGGGGGCACCGGGGAGCTGTTTTTT. Residues: CASSITGQGGTGELFF.

The chain employs TRBV12-3 or TRBV12-4 and TRBJ1-5, with a possible D match to TRBD1 (5 bases). With 5 bases removed from V and 4 bases from J, the gap between germline ends came to 15 bases. The CDR3 is 15 residues long. The CDR3 loop is CASSQLGVWNQPQHF. CDR3 nucleotides: TGTGCCAGCAGTCAACTGGGGGTATGGAATCAGCCCCAGCATTTT.

This clonotype has only a few counts. The chain joins TRBV12-3 or TRBV12-4 to TRBJ2-1, with D hard to call. V shed 2 bases and J shed 0 bases, with 8 bases lying between them. This CDR3 is built from 15 residues. The CDR3 bases are TGTGCCAGCAGTTTAAGCGCCGGCTCCTACAATGAGCAGTTCTTC. This gives the protein CASSLSAGSYNEQFF.